These T cell receptor beta chains were read from a single sample in a study of cytomegalovirus exposure and HLA in healthy donors. This table comes from immunoSEQ multiplex PCR, and its TCRdb copy is limited to in-frame clones, with some not included. The sample contains tens of thousands of clones, around nine tenths of which appear only once. The sample consisted of PBMCs. These receptors all stem from a young woman in good health and CMV-seronegative. CDR3s include the opening cysteine and the closing phenylalanine or tryptophan. The D gene is left open where the match is weak. Expanded clones get a size class; other rows say once, few or many, or leave the size out.

cdr3_nt: TGTGCCAGCAGCTGGGGGACAAGCGAGCAGTACTTC
cdr3_aa: CASSWGTSEQYF
d_call: -
clone_size: -
j_call: TRBJ2-7
v_call: TRBV5-8

cdr3_nt: TGTGCCGCAAGGGGGCCGGGCCAGTCCTACAATGAGCAGTTCTTC
cdr3_aa: CAARGPGQSYNEQFF
d_call: TRBD1
clone_size: -
j_call: TRBJ2-1
v_call: TRBV28

cdr3_nt: TGCAGCGCCGGGGGGCTAGCAACAGATACGCAGTATTTT
cdr3_aa: CSAGGLATDTQYF
d_call: -
clone_size: -
j_call: TRBJ2-3
v_call: TRBV29-1

cdr3_nt: TGTGCCAGCAGCTTAAAGGGTCCTAGCGTCTACAATGAGCAGTTCTTC
cdr3_aa: CASSLKGPSVYNEQFF
d_call: -
clone_size: -
j_call: TRBJ2-1
v_call: TRBV7-3

cdr3_nt: TGTGCCAGCTCACAGGGGGCAGAAGGCTACACCTTC
cdr3_aa: CASSQGAEGYTF
d_call: -
clone_size: -
j_call: TRBJ1-2
v_call: TRBV21-1

cdr3_nt: TGTGCCAGCAGTAAAGACAGGGGGCGAACAGATACGCAGTATTTT
cdr3_aa: CASSKDRGRTDTQYF
d_call: TRBD1
clone_size: -
j_call: TRBJ2-3
v_call: TRBV2

cdr3_nt: TGTGCCAGCAGTTCCCCGACAGTGTACAATGAGCAGTTCTTC
cdr3_aa: CASSSPTVYNEQFF
d_call: -
clone_size: -
j_call: TRBJ2-1
v_call: TRBV28

cdr3_nt: TGTGCCAGCAGCTTTAGGGGCAGGGTTGCAGATACGCAGTATTTT
cdr3_aa: CASSFRGRVADTQYF
d_call: -
clone_size: -
j_call: TRBJ2-3
v_call: TRBV11-2

cdr3_nt: TGTGCCAGCAGCGCATCGGGGACAGGGGGCCCCTATGGCTACACCTTC
cdr3_aa: CASSASGTGGPYGYTF
d_call: TRBD1
clone_size: -
j_call: TRBJ1-2
v_call: TRBV9

cdr3_nt: TGTGCCTGGAGTCGCCGTTGGACAGGGATGAACACTGAAGCTTTCTTT
cdr3_aa: CAWSRRWTGMNTEAFF
d_call: TRBD1
clone_size: -
j_call: TRBJ1-1
v_call: TRBV30

cdr3_nt: TGTGCCAGCAGTTTGTGGGACAGAAATAATTCACCCCTCCACTTT
cdr3_aa: CASSLWDRNNSPLHF
d_call: TRBD1
clone_size: -
j_call: TRBJ1-6
v_call: TRBV28

cdr3_nt: TGTGCCAGCAGGACTGACAGGCTGAACACCGGGGAGCTGTTTTTT
cdr3_aa: CASRTDRLNTGELFF
d_call: -
clone_size: -
j_call: TRBJ2-2
v_call: TRBV19

cdr3_nt: TGTGCCAGCAGTATTAGCGGGAGGGGCCCCACAGATACGCAGTATTTT
cdr3_aa: CASSISGRGPTDTQYF
d_call: TRBD2
clone_size: -
j_call: TRBJ2-3
v_call: TRBV27

cdr3_nt: TGTGCCAGCAGCTTAGCGGGGGGGCTTTCCTCCTACGAGCAGTACTTC
cdr3_aa: CASSLAGGLSSYEQYF
d_call: -
clone_size: -
j_call: TRBJ2-7
v_call: TRBV7-9

cdr3_nt: TGTGCCAGCAGCGTGGGACAGGCCGGTTACTACGAGCAGTACTTC
cdr3_aa: CASSVGQAGYYEQYF
d_call: TRBD1
clone_size: -
j_call: TRBJ2-7
v_call: TRBV9

cdr3_nt: TGTGCCAGCAGTTGGACAGGGACGGCTCCCGCAACTAATGAAAAACTGTTTTTT
cdr3_aa: CASSWTGTAPATNEKLFF
d_call: TRBD1
clone_size: -
j_call: TRBJ1-4
v_call: TRBV28

cdr3_nt: TGTGCCACCAGCAGAGATAGGTATGGGGCGGACGCGACCCAGTACTTC
cdr3_aa: CATSRDRYGADATQYF
d_call: -
clone_size: -
j_call: TRBJ2-5
v_call: TRBV15

cdr3_nt: TGCGCCAGCAGCTTGGGCCTCTACCCCTACGAGCAGTACTTC
cdr3_aa: CASSLGLYPYEQYF
d_call: -
clone_size: -
j_call: TRBJ2-7
v_call: TRBV5-1

cdr3_nt: TGTGCCAGCAGCGTAGGAGGAGGACTGCCGGGGAATGAGCAGTTCTTC
cdr3_aa: CASSVGGGLPGNEQFF
d_call: -
clone_size: -
j_call: TRBJ2-1
v_call: TRBV9

cdr3_nt: TGTGCCAGTAGTTCTATCCGGGACTCTTTATACGAGCAGTACTTC
cdr3_aa: CASSSIRDSLYEQYF
d_call: -
clone_size: once
j_call: TRBJ2-7
v_call: TRBV19

cdr3_nt: TGCGCCAGCAGCTTGGCCGGGCCCAACCCGGGTCTAGTAGGACTAGCGGATTCCTACGAGCAGTACTTC
cdr3_aa: CASSLAGPNPGLVGLADSYEQYF
d_call: TRBD2
clone_size: -
j_call: TRBJ2-7
v_call: TRBV5-1

cdr3_nt: TGTGCCAGCAGCGTGACCCCACAGGGGCTAATAGAGACCCAGTACTTC
cdr3_aa: CASSVTPQGLIETQYF
d_call: TRBD1
clone_size: -
j_call: TRBJ2-5
v_call: TRBV5-5

cdr3_nt: TGTGCCAGCAGTGCTAGCGGCACAGATACGCAGTATTTT
cdr3_aa: CASSASGTDTQYF
d_call: -
clone_size: -
j_call: TRBJ2-3
v_call: TRBV6-4

cdr3_nt: TGTGCCAGCAGCTTAGCGGGGGCCTTCTCCAGGGCAGATACGCAGTATTTT
cdr3_aa: CASSLAGAFSRADTQYF
d_call: -
clone_size: -
j_call: TRBJ2-3
v_call: TRBV7-2

cdr3_nt: TGTGCCAGCAGTGGTACAGGGGGCACTGAAAAACTGTTTTTT
cdr3_aa: CASSGTGGTEKLFF
d_call: TRBD1
clone_size: -
j_call: TRBJ1-4
v_call: TRBV2

cdr3_nt: TGTGCCAGCAGCCCCCCGACTAGCGGGAGGGAAGAGACCCAGTACTTC
cdr3_aa: CASSPPTSGREETQYF
d_call: TRBD2
clone_size: -
j_call: TRBJ2-5
v_call: TRBV11-2

cdr3_nt: TGTGCCAGTAGTATCGGACGGGGGGCCGAAGAGACCCAGTACTTC
cdr3_aa: CASSIGRGAEETQYF
d_call: -
clone_size: -
j_call: TRBJ2-5
v_call: TRBV19

cdr3_nt: TGTGCCAGCAGCGTAGATCCGGGAGATTTCTACGAGCAGTACTTC
cdr3_aa: CASSVDPGDFYEQYF
d_call: -
clone_size: -
j_call: TRBJ2-7
v_call: TRBV9

cdr3_nt: TGTGCCAGCAGCCGTCTGGGCGGGCTCTACGAGCAGTACTTC
cdr3_aa: CASSRLGGLYEQYF
d_call: -
clone_size: -
j_call: TRBJ2-7
v_call: TRBV5-6

cdr3_nt: TGTGCCAGCAGTCCCTCGAGGACCCAGGGCAATGAGCAGTTCTTC
cdr3_aa: CASSPSRTQGNEQFF
d_call: -
clone_size: -
j_call: TRBJ2-1
v_call: TRBV6-6

cdr3_nt: TGTGCCAGCAGCTTGGAGCTACGGGATGAGCAGTTCTTC
cdr3_aa: CASSLELRDEQFF
d_call: -
clone_size: -
j_call: TRBJ2-1
v_call: TRBV5-4

cdr3_nt: TGTGCCAGCAGTGACATAGCGGGAGATTGGGGTGAGCAGTTCTTC
cdr3_aa: CASSDIAGDWGEQFF
d_call: TRBD2
clone_size: -
j_call: TRBJ2-1
v_call: TRBV6-4

cdr3_nt: TGTGCCAGCAGCTTAGGAGGTCGGTCGAACACTGAAGCTTTCTTT
cdr3_aa: CASSLGGRSNTEAFF
d_call: -
clone_size: -
j_call: TRBJ1-1
v_call: TRBV7-3

cdr3_nt: TGCGCCAGCAGCCAGCGCCTATTTAGAGGAAGCACAGATACGCAGTATTTT
cdr3_aa: CASSQRLFRGSTDTQYF
d_call: -
clone_size: -
j_call: TRBJ2-3
v_call: TRBV4-3

cdr3_nt: TGTGCCAGCAGTACCCAACAGCTTAGGAATGAAAAACTGTTTTTT
cdr3_aa: CASSTQQLRNEKLFF
d_call: -
clone_size: -
j_call: TRBJ1-4
v_call: TRBV28

cdr3_nt: TGCGCCAGCAGCTTGGGACTAGCTAGCACAGATACGCAGTATTTT
cdr3_aa: CASSLGLASTDTQYF
d_call: TRBD2
clone_size: -
j_call: TRBJ2-3
v_call: TRBV5-1

cdr3_nt: TGTGCCAGCAGCTTGGCGATCTCACAGGGGGCCAACTATGGCTACACCTTC
cdr3_aa: CASSLAISQGANYGYTF
d_call: TRBD1
clone_size: -
j_call: TRBJ1-2
v_call: TRBV5-5

cdr3_nt: TGTGCCAGCAGCTTGGAGGACACCGCTAATGAAAAACTGTTTTTT
cdr3_aa: CASSLEDTANEKLFF
d_call: -
clone_size: -
j_call: TRBJ1-4
v_call: TRBV5-6

cdr3_nt: TGTGCCAGCAGCTCGAGGACTGGCTACGAGCAGTACTTC
cdr3_aa: CASSSRTGYEQYF
d_call: -
clone_size: -
j_call: TRBJ2-7
v_call: TRBV5-4

cdr3_nt: TGTGCCAGCAGTTCAGGACAGGGTAACACTGAAGCTTTCTTT
cdr3_aa: CASSSGQGNTEAFF
d_call: TRBD1
clone_size: -
j_call: TRBJ1-1
v_call: TRBV6-6

cdr3_nt: TGCGCCAGCAGCTTGGGTACTAGCGGGGTCACAGATACGCAGTATTTT
cdr3_aa: CASSLGTSGVTDTQYF
d_call: TRBD2
clone_size: -
j_call: TRBJ2-3
v_call: TRBV5-1

cdr3_nt: TGTGCCAGCTCACCCCCTTTTGGGGGAGGCGGCACTGAAGCTTTCTTT
cdr3_aa: CASSPPFGGGGTEAFF
d_call: -
clone_size: -
j_call: TRBJ1-1
v_call: TRBV18

cdr3_nt: TGTGCCTGGAGTCCTGGCAGGGAGGACGAGCAGTACTTC
cdr3_aa: CAWSPGREDEQYF
d_call: -
clone_size: -
j_call: TRBJ2-7
v_call: TRBV30

cdr3_nt: TGTGCCAGCAGTGACCTTAATCAGCCCCAGCATTTT
cdr3_aa: CASSDLNQPQHF
d_call: -
clone_size: -
j_call: TRBJ1-5
v_call: TRBV2

cdr3_nt: TGTGCCAGCAGCTCCACCTCTTTGGGGGGCTATGGCTACACCTTC
cdr3_aa: CASSSTSLGGYGYTF
d_call: -
clone_size: -
j_call: TRBJ1-2
v_call: TRBV11-2

cdr3_nt: TGTGCCATCAGTGCGTCCGCGGGTCACGAGCAGTACTTC
cdr3_aa: CAISASAGHEQYF
d_call: -
clone_size: -
j_call: TRBJ2-7
v_call: TRBV10-3

cdr3_nt: TGTGCCAGCAGTTACGGGACTAGCGGCGGGGAGCTGTTTTTT
cdr3_aa: CASSYGTSGGELFF
d_call: TRBD2
clone_size: -
j_call: TRBJ2-2
v_call: TRBV6-6